The TCR beta chain under discussion was sequenced for a study of cytomegalovirus exposure and HLA in healthy donors. Notes on the study in general: The likely origin of a cluster of highly shared sequence variants was a sequencing artifact. The study listed 164 cytomegalovirus-associated TCR beta chains.

All the people who gave samples were healthy bone marrow donors. Regarding this clone: Antigen specificity is unknown.

The PCR used 60 Vbeta and 13 Jbeta primers. Clones were sequenced by immunoSEQ multiplex PCR, and TCRdb holds only the in-frame ones, with some missing. The sample has more than 95,000 clones; more than 65% are singletons. CDR1 SGHKS and CDR2 YYEKEE come from the germline V gene (reference sequence). J was trimmed by 10 bases and V by 0 bases; bases with no gene match: 14. This CDR3 has 18 amino acids. Sequencing used PBMCs. This chain connects TRBV5-5 to TRBJ2-1; 12 nucleotides align to TRBD1. The sequence was collected from a man aged 40-50 years in good health and CMV-seropositive. CDR3 protein: CASSLEGGLGQGAREQFF. The DNA of the CDR3 is TGTGCCAGCAGCTTGGAGGGGGGGTTGGGACAGGGGGCGCGGGAGCAGTTCTTC.